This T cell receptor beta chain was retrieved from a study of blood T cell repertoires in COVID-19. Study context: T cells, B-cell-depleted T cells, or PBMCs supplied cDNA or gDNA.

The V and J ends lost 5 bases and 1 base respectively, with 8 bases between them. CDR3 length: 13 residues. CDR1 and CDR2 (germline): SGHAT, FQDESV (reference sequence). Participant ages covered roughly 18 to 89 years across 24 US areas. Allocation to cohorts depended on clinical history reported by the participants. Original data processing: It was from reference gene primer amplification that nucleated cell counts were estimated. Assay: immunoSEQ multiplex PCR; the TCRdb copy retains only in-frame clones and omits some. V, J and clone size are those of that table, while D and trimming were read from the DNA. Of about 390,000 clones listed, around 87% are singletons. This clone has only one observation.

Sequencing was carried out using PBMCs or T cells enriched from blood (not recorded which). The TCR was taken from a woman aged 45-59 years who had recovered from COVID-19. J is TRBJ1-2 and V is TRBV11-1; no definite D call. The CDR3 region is CASSPRDNYGYTF. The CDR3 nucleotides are TGTGCCAGCAGCCCGCGGGATAACTATGGCTACACCTTC.